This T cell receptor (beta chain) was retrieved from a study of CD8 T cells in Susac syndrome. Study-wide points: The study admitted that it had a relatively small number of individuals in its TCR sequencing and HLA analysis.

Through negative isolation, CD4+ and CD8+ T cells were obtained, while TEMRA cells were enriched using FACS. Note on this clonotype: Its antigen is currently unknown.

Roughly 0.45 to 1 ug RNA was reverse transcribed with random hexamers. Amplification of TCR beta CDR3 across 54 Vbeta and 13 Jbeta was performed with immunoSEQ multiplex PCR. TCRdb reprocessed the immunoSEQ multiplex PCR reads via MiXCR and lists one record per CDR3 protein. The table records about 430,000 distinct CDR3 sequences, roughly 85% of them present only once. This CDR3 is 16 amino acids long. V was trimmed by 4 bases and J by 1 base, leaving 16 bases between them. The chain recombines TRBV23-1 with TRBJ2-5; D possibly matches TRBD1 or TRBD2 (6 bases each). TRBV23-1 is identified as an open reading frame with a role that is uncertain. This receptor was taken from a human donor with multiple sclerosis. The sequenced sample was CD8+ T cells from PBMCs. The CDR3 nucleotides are TGCGCCAGCAGTCCGAGACGGGGGCCTTCCCAAGAGACCCAGTACTTC. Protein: CASSPRRGPSQETQYF.